This T cell receptor (beta chain) appears in the sequencing data of a study of blood T cell repertoires in COVID-19. Looking at the study overall: COVID-19 samples from acute and convalescent phases originated in the United States, Italy and Spain. PBMCs, B-cell-depleted T cells, or T cells provided the cDNA or gDNA that made up the material.

Germline loops: CDR1 MNHEY, CDR2 SVGAGI. This CDR3 region has 11 residues. The V gene lost 7 bases and the J gene lost 7 bases, with 10 bases spanning the gap. As handled by the study authors: From reference gene primer amplification, estimates of nucleated cell counts were derived. The protocol was immunoSEQ multiplex PCR, while the TCRdb copy is restricted to in-frame clones and leaves out a portion. That table furnishes V, J and clone size, whereas the DNA furnished D and trimming. The sample has approximately 210,000 clones; around 85% are singletons. Sequenced material: peripheral blood. The rearrangement links TRBV6-5 to TRBJ1-1, with unresolved D. The clonotype originates from a man in his forties with acute or convalescent COVID-19. In DNA, the CDR3 is TGTGCCAGCATTTGGGGAGGTGAAGCTTTCTTT. Its translation: CASIWGGEAFF.